A single T cell receptor beta chain is shown here with its context. Antigen specificity is unknown. This record belongs to a study of cytomegalovirus exposure and HLA in healthy donors. Separate from the approximately 670-subject first cohort, the roughly 120-subject validation cohort was the one that the donors belonged to. Germline CDR1 reads MDHEN; CDR2 reads SYDVKM. This CDR3 comprises 15 residues. V lost 5 bases and J lost 4; bases outside the gene matches: 9. Broader study findings: A list of more than 150 TCR beta chains associated with cytomegalovirus was given. A subsequent analysis found that TCR clusters from the first cohort also tended to co-occur in the 130 or so validation repertoires, with under 95% of cluster scores above 0. In vitro experiments confirmed that a few CMV-associated chains were specific for CMV antigens.

Only in-frame clones appear in the TCRdb table, and some are missing; sequencing was by immunoSEQ multiplex PCR. This table has over 85,000 clones, approximately 94% appearing once. The origin of this receptor is a woman between 18 and 30 years old in good health and CMV-seronegative. Sequencing used PBMCs. This rearrangement joins TRBV28 to TRBJ1-1; 8 bases match TRBD1. CDR3 region: CASSPHTGGSTEAFF. DNA of the CDR3: TGTGCCAGCAGTCCACACACAGGGGGGAGCACTGAAGCTTTCTTT.